This T cell receptor (beta chain) was documented in a study of shared clonotypes between healthy human individuals. Study information: CD4 naive and memory got three plates each, CD8 naive two, CD8 memory one.

Measured with immunoSEQ multiplex PCR; TCRdb has only the in-frame clones, and not every one. This sample has 600,000 to 750,000 clones, with about 78% found just once. CDR1 and CDR2 (germline): SGHDN, FVKESK. Trimming took off 2 bases at V and 0 bases at J, with 14 bases between the two ends. The CDR3 is 17 amino acids. This clone is a singleton in its sample. Input material: memory CD4+ T cells sorted from blood. The subset denotes: CD45RA-negative fraction. This receptor was identified in a woman aged 25-40 years in good health. The V call is TRBV14, the J call TRBJ1-3; the D gene is possibly TRBD1 (5 bases). CDR3 sequence reads: CASSQPGRTSSGNTIYF. The CDR3, as DNA: TGTGCCAGCAGCCAACCGGGACGGACCTCCTCTGGAAACACCATATATTTT.